Below are 11 T cell receptor beta chains sequenced from a single sample in a study of beta chain features in type 1 diabetes. Isolated RNA was reverse transcribed in full, so expressed TCRB transcripts were sequenced. The repertoire was sequenced with immunoSEQ multiplex PCR; TCRdb's copy has only in-frame clones and lacks some. This sample yields about 900,000 clones, of which around a sixth are seen a single time; roughly 0.025% belongs to the top ten. Sequencing was done on a sample of naive CD4+ T cells from blood. These receptors all stem from a young woman in good health.

This clone was picked up a small number of times. J is TRBJ2-5 and V is TRBV5-1; 8 positions match TRBD1. V lost 4 bases, J lost 5 bases, and 1 base stayed unmatched. Germline CDR1 and CDR2: SGHRS and YFSETQ. The CDR3 covers 12 residues. The CDR3 spells CASSRTGETQYF. The CDR3 DNA reads TGCGCCAGCAGCAGGACAGGGGAGACCCAGTACTTC.

This clone was seen only a few times. The chain uses TRBV5-4 and TRBJ2-1; TRBD1 matches 9 bases. The CDR3 has 15 amino acids. The V segment lost 4 bases and the J segment 5 bases; nucleotides outside the gene matches: 7. Germline V gene lookup returns CDR1 SGHNT and CDR2 YYREEE (reference sequence). The CDR3 here is CASSAGQGVNNEQFF. As DNA, the CDR3 is TGTGCCAGCAGCGCGGGACAGGGCGTTAACAATGAGCAGTTCTTC.

The rearrangement joins TRBV4-1 to TRBJ1-1; D unresolved. This CDR3 has 15 amino acids. Germline-derived CDR1 and CDR2 are MGHRA and YSYEKL. Between the trimmed V and J ends, which lost 1 base and 1 base, there was a span of 10 bases. The DNA for the CDR3 is TGCGCCAGCAGCCAAGTGTGGAATTGGAACACTGAAGCTTTCTTT. Its translation is CASSQVWNWNTEAFF.

V is TRBV18 and J is TRBJ2-3; TRBD2 agrees at 8 bases. The germline V gene has CDR1 KGHSH and CDR2 LQKENI. Losses at the gene ends were 3 bases for V and 4 bases for J; bases not matched to a gene: 9. The CDR3 spans 16 residues. The CDR3 DNA sequence: TGTGCCAGCTCACCGTACCAGCGGGAGTTATCAGATACGCAGTATTTT. Translated: CASSPYQRELSDTQYF.

A few counts support this clone. V usage is TRBV25-1 and J usage is TRBJ2-7; 7 positions agree with TRBD2. The CDR3 covers 13 residues. Germline V CDR1 and CDR2: MGHDK, SYGVNS. V was pared by 4 bases and J by 2 bases, with 2 bases of the junction left unmatched. The CDR3 protein is CASSAGGAYEQYF. For the CDR3, the DNA is TGTGCCAGCAGTGCGGGGGGTGCCTACGAGCAGTACTTC.

In this sample, this clone turned up a few times. The rearrangement links TRBV7-9 to TRBJ1-2, with D uncertain. The CDR3 is 13 amino acids. V was pared by 3 bases and J by 8 bases, with 13 bases between. Per the germline V gene, CDR1 is SEHNR and CDR2 is FQNEAQ (reference sequence). CDR3 protein: CASSFGPRWGYTF. The CDR3 DNA reads TGTGCCAGCAGCTTTGGTCCTCGGTGGGGCTACACCTTC.

This clone was observed a handful of times. This sequence joins TRBV2 and TRBJ2-2; possible D gene TRBD2, 5 bases. V was cut by 7 bases and J by 6 bases, with 21 bases left in between. The germline V gene has CDR1 SNHLY and CDR2 FYNNEI. The CDR3 totals 16 residues. This chain's CDR3 is CASTRGKHGGAGELFF. The CDR3 nucleotides are TGTGCCAGCACCAGAGGGAAACATGGTGGGGCCGGGGAGCTGTTTTTT.

The rearrangement uses TRBV7-9 and TRBJ2-1, with D possibly matching TRBD1 (5 bases). Trimming took off 3 bases at V and 4 bases at J, with 13 bases between the two ends. The germline V gene has CDR1 SEHNR and CDR2 FQNEAQ (reference sequence). The CDR3 is 15 amino acids. The DNA of the CDR3 is TGTGCCAGCAGCTTGGGCAGGGAAGGTTACAATGAGCAGTTCTTC. Residues: CASSLGREGYNEQFF.

This clone showed up just a few times. The rearrangement uses TRBV7-3 and TRBJ2-7, with 7 bases identical to TRBD1. From germline, CDR1 is SGHTA and CDR2 FQGTGA. The CDR3 consists of 13 residues. The V and J ends lost 5 bases and 3 bases, in that order; junction bases with no gene match: 4. CDR3 coding DNA: TGTGCCAGCAGCCCGGGACAGAACTACGAGCAGTACTTC. Its translation: CASSPGQNYEQYF.

The gene calls are TRBV13 and TRBJ2-3, with D perhaps matching TRBD2 (6 bases). Germline V gene sequence: CDR1 PRHDT, CDR2 FYEKMQ (reference sequence). The ends were cut back, 4 bases at V and 3 bases at J, with 11 bases in the middle. The CDR3 is made up of 14 amino acids. CDR3 sequence reads: CASSSAGTTDTQYF. The CDR3 DNA follows: TGTGCCAGCAGCTCGGCGGGGACTACAGATACGCAGTATTTT. Supplemented by reference TRBV13 and TRBJ2-3, the full variable domain reads AAGVIQSPRHLIKEKRETATLKCYPIPRHDTVYWYQQGPGQDPQFLISFYEKMQSDKGSIPDRFSAQQFSDYHSELNMSSLELGDSALYFCASSSAGTTDTQYFGPGTRLTVL.

The chain couples TRBV2 to TRBJ1-2; D is possibly TRBD1 (6 bases). V was clipped by 9 bases and J by 6 bases, with 20 bases between them. This CDR3 spans 14 amino acids. CDR1 and CDR2 (germline): SNHLY, FYNNEI. This CDR3 is CARRELGGLHGYTF. In DNA form, the CDR3 reads TGTGCCAGACGGGAACTCGGGGGCCTGCATGGCTACACCTTC.